This entry lists 2 T cell receptor beta chains sequenced from one sample in a study of blood T cell repertoires in COVID-19. Sequencing used immunoSEQ multiplex PCR; TCRdb keeps in-frame clones, though not all of them. The table includes about 120,000 clones, more than 75% detected once. Material: peripheral blood. The receptor source for this set is a man aged 55-75 years with acute or convalescent COVID-19.

The chain is built from TRBV30 and TRBJ2-7, with 7 nucleotides matching TRBD1. The CDR3 length is 13 residues. Trimming took 3 bases from V and 6 from J; bases not matched to a gene: 8. Germline V gene data show CDR1 as GTSNPN and CDR2 as SVGIG (reference sequence). The CDR3 bases are TGTGCCTGGAGCAACATCAGGGGGTCCGAGCAGTACTTC. As protein: CAWSNIRGSEQYF.

The V gene is TRBV10-3, the J gene TRBJ2-1; unclear D gene. V gave up 3 bases and J gave up 8 bases, with 8 bases separating them. The CDR3 totals 12 residues. CDR1 is ENHRY, CDR2 SYGVKD, per germline. The CDR3 DNA reads as TGTGCCATCAGTGATGTACGGGATGAGCAGTTCTTC. Encoded protein: CAISDVRDEQFF.